Reported below is one TCR beta chain. These data originate in a study of blood T cell repertoires in COVID-19. On the study more broadly: Whether acute or convalescent, the COVID-19 samples came from the United States, Italy and Spain.

CDR1 SGHRS and CDR2 YFSETQ come from the germline V gene. V trimming: 4 bases; J trimming: 7 bases; junction bases outside the gene matches: 6. The CDR3 spans 14 residues. Per the original methods: Reference gene primers were amplified, and this amplification served to estimate nucleated cell counts. Sequenced by immunoSEQ multiplex PCR; TCRdb stores in-frame clones only, minus some. V, J and clone size are those of that table, while D and trimming were read from the DNA. The table shows about 260,000 clones, with around 90% occurring only once. J is TRBJ2-7 and V is TRBV5-1; 12 bases match TRBD1. Input material: peripheral blood. This TCR was recovered from an older woman with COVID-19, enrolled during active disease. Written as DNA, the CDR3 is TGCGCCAGCAGCCCGGGGACAGGGGGCGGAGAGCAGTACTTC. Encoded protein: CASSPGTGGGEQYF.